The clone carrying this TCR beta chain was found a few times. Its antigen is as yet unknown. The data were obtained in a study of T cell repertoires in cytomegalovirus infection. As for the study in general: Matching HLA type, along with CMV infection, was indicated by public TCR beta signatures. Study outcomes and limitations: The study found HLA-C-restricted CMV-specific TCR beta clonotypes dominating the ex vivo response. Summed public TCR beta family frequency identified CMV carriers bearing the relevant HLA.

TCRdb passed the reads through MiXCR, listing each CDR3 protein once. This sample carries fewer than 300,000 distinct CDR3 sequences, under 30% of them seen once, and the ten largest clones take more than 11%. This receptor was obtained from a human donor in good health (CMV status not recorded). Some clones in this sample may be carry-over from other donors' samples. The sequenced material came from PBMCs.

The CDR3 DNA reads as TGTGCCAGCAGCTTAGGGTTGACAGGGGGCTTAAACGAGCAGTACTTC. This encodes CASSLGLTGGLNEQYF. This chain joins TRBV7-9 and TRBJ2-7; TRBD1 matches at 10 bases. This CDR3 is built from 16 residues. V dropped 1 base and J dropped 5; count of bases not matched to a gene: 8. Germline CDR1 and CDR2: SEHNR and FQNEAQ (reference sequence).